This record looks at one T cell receptor (beta chain) sequence and its context. Profiled with immunoSEQ multiplex PCR; TCRdb holds only in-frame clones, not every one. The sample lists about 140,000 clones, 92% seen once, with approximately 3.8% in the top ten. The data are from a study of T cell responses to AZD1222 COVID-19 vaccine. The V and J ends lost 5 bases and 4 bases respectively, with 10 bases between them. The CDR3 covers 14 residues. Per the germline V gene, CDR1 is SGHRS and CDR2 is YFSETQ. The TCR was taken from an adult who received the AZD1222 COVID-19 vaccine. The rearrangement joins TRBV5-1 to TRBJ1-6; D call uncertain. The sequenced sample was peripheral blood, obtained 28 days after the second AZD1222 dose. The CDR3 nucleotides are TGCGCCAGCAGTTCCGGCACATATAATTCACCCCTCCACTTT. Translation gives CASSSGTYNSPLHF.